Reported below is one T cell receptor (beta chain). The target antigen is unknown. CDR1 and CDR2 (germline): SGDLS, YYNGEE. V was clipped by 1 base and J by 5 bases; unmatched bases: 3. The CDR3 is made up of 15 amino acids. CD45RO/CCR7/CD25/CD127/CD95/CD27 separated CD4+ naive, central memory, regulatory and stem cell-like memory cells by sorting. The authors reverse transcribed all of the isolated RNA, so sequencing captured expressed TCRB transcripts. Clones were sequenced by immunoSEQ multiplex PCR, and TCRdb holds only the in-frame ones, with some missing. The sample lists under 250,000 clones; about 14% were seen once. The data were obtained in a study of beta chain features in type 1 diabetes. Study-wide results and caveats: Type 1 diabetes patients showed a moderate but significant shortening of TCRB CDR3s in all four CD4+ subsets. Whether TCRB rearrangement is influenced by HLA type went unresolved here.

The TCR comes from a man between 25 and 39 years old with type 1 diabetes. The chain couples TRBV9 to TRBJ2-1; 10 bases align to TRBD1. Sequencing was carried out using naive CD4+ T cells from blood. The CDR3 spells CASSVMGQGNNEQFF. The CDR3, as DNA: TGTGCCAGCAGCGTAATGGGACAGGGGAACAATGAGCAGTTCTTC.